This T cell receptor (beta chain) was captured by sequencing in a study of blood T cell repertoires in COVID-19. Background on the study: PBMCs, B-cell-depleted T cells, or T cells provided the cDNA or gDNA that made up the material.

Germline CDR1 reads KGHSH; CDR2 reads LQKENI. This CDR3 has 15 residues. Trimming cost V 6 bases and J 5 bases; bases outside gene matches: 7. In the original workflow: Amplifying reference gene primers gave estimates of nucleated cell counts. Produced via immunoSEQ multiplex PCR; TCRdb's table is partial and in-frame only. The D gene and trimming were derived from the DNA, and the V and J assignments and clone size from that table. The sample lists about 200,000 clones; around 81% were seen once. The clonotype comes from a woman in her 70s with acute or convalescent COVID-19. Material: peripheral blood. The chain joins TRBV18 to TRBJ2-1; TRBD1 matches 10 bases. CDR3 nucleotide sequence: TGTGCCAGCTCCTCGGGACAGGGGAGGAACAATGAGCAGTTCTTC. This codes for CASSSGQGRNNEQFF.